The 29 T cell receptor beta chains in this list originate from one sample, sequenced in a study of control samples from healthy donors and cancer patients. Only in-frame clones appear in the TCRdb table, and some are missing; sequencing was by immunoSEQ multiplex PCR. The sample carries approximately 70,000 clones, roughly 87% recorded once. The sample comprised blood. These receptors all come from a woman between 45 and 60 years old in good health.

V usage is TRBV4-1 and J usage is TRBJ1-6, with 9 bases matching TRBD1. V lost 4 bases and J lost 10; bases outside the gene matches: 8. The germline V gene has CDR1 MGHRA and CDR2 YSYEKL. The CDR3 runs 15 residues. CDR3 coding DNA: TGCGCCAGCAGCCCTAAGGACAGGGGTTCATCACCCCTCCACTTT. Translation: CASSPKDRGSSPLHF.

The rearrangement uses TRBV5-1 and TRBJ1-5; D ambiguous. V lost 0 bases, J lost 7 bases, and 8 bases lay in between. CDR3 length equals 13 residues. Germline values: CDR1 SGHRS, CDR2 YFSETQ. The DNA for the CDR3 is TGCGCCAGCAGCTTGGACATCCAGCAGCCCCAGCATTTT. Amino acid sequence: CASSLDIQQPQHF.

The genes are TRBV7-9 and TRBJ1-1; D is uncertain. CDR1 and CDR2 (germline): SEHNR, FQNEAQ (reference sequence). CDR3 size: 14 residues. Trimming pared 5 bases from V and 1 base from J, leaving 11 bases between. Here the CDR3 reads CASSPGPGNTEAFF. As DNA, the CDR3 is TGTGCCAGCAGCCCCGGACCTGGGAACACTGAAGCTTTCTTT.

V is TRBV29-1 and J is TRBJ2-3; D perhaps matches TRBD2 (5 bases). V lost 6 bases and J 4 bases, leaving 17 bases between the germline ends. This CDR3 comprises 14 residues. Germline CDR1 and CDR2: SQVTM and ANQGSEA. For the CDR3, the DNA is TGCAGCGTCGAGGGTTCCCCCGGGGCAGATACGCAGTATTTT. The encoded protein is CSVEGSPGADTQYF.

This clone was seen only a few times. V is TRBV7-9 and J is TRBJ2-7; 8 bases are a match to TRBD2. J gave up 0 bases and V 4 bases, and 2 bases lay outside the gene matches. Looked up from germline, CDR1 is SEHNR and CDR2 is FQNEAQ (reference sequence). CDR3 size: 14 residues. CDR3 bases: TGTGCCAGCAGCTGGACTAGCAGCTCCTACGAGCAGTACTTC. Translating gives CASSWTSSSYEQYF.

The V and J genes are TRBV3-1 (or the pseudogene TRBV3-2) and TRBJ1-4, with D maybe TRBD1 (6 bases). The CDR3 has 16 amino acids. Trimming pared 6 bases from V and 1 base from J, leaving 15 bases between. The germline CDR1 and CDR2 sequences are LGHDT and YNNKEL (reference sequence). The CDR3 region has the DNA TGTGCCAGCAGACAGGGTAGTGGAGTAACTAATGAAAAACTGTTTTTT. Its protein is CASRQGSGVTNEKLFF.

This CDR3 is CASSERGNQPQHF. The CDR3 DNA sequence: TGTGCCAGCAGTGAACGAGGGAATCAGCCCCAGCATTTT. This rearrangement joins TRBV25-1 to TRBJ1-5, with D uncertain. The CDR3 runs to 13 residues. The germline V and J ends were trimmed by 2 bases and 4 bases, with 6 bases remaining between them. In germline, CDR1 is MGHDK, CDR2 SYGVNS.

This clone was recorded once. The V gene is TRBV28, the J gene TRBJ2-7; 9 nucleotides line up with TRBD2. After removal of 8 bases from V and 2 bases from J, the junction contained 7 bases not matched to a gene. Looked up from germline, CDR1 is MDHEN and CDR2 is SYDVKM. The CDR3 is 14 amino acids. The CDR3 spells CASFGSGGTYEQYF. The CDR3 coding sequence is TGTGCCAGCTTCGGTAGCGGGGGAACCTACGAGCAGTACTTC.

The rearrangement uses TRBV7-8 and TRBJ2-1, with D perhaps matching TRBD1 (5 bases). Trimming shortened V by 5 bases and J by 6 bases, and 14 bases separated the two germline ends. Germline CDR1 SGHVS, CDR2 FQNEAQ. This CDR3 has 14 amino acids. CDR3 in DNA: TGTGCCAGCAGCCTCAAAATCCAGGGCAATGAGCAGTTCTTC. It codes for CASSLKIQGNEQFF.

The sample holds one count of this clone. V usage is TRBV24-1 and J usage is TRBJ2-3, with 8 bases matching TRBD1. V lost 0 bases to trimming and J lost 5 bases; unmatched junction nucleotides: 9. The CDR3 loop spans 17 amino acids. In germline, CDR1 is KGHDR, CDR2 SFDVKD. CDR3 bases: TGTGCCACCAGTGATTTGTGGAAAGGGGACAGGAGAGATACGCAGTATTTT. Protein product: CATSDLWKGDRRDTQYF.

The V call is TRBV5-1, the J call TRBJ2-5; 7 positions match TRBD1. Germline values: CDR1 SGHRS, CDR2 YFSETQ. The CDR3 sequence is 14 residues long. Losses at the gene ends were 5 bases for V and 5 bases for J; bases not matched to a gene: 9. In nucleotides, the CDR3 is TGCGCCAGCAGAGGGACAGATAACTGGGAGACCCAGTACTTC. Translating it yields CASRGTDNWETQYF.

This clone was seen a few times. The chain combines TRBV20-1 with TRBJ2-7, with TRBD2 identical over 9 bases. J lost 1 base, V lost 3 bases, and 4 bases had no gene match. The CDR3 is 14 residues long. CDR1 DFQATT and CDR2 SNEGSKA come from the germline V gene (reference sequence). CDR3 coding DNA: TGCAGTGCTAGTCGGCTAGCGGGGTCCTACGAGCAGTACTTC. This gives the protein CSASRLAGSYEQYF.

About this clone: Other DNA sequences from this sample encode an identical CDR3 as well. V usage is TRBV30 and J usage is TRBJ1-2; TRBD1 is a possible D gene (5 bases). The CDR3 runs 15 residues. V lost 4 bases and J 6 bases, leaving 21 bases between the germline ends. The V gene's germline CDR1 is GTSNPN and CDR2 SVGIG (reference sequence). The CDR3: CAWTGRAGGEHGYTF. The CDR3 DNA sequence: TGTGCCTGGACGGGGCGAGCGGGGGGGGAGCATGGCTACACCTTC.

The chain couples TRBV18 to TRBJ2-7; no definite D call. Per the germline V gene, CDR1 is KGHSH and CDR2 is LQKENI. V lost 5 bases, J lost 4 bases, and 15 bases lay in between. The CDR3 contains 14 residues. CDR3 in amino acids: CASSDLDLPYEQYF. The CDR3 coding sequence is TGTGCCAGCTCAGATCTGGACCTTCCTTACGAGCAGTACTTC.

The chain joins TRBV12-3 or TRBV12-4 to TRBJ2-1; D is unclear. The CDR3 has 13 residues. V was shortened by 6 bases and J by 6 bases, with 12 bases between the two germline ends. The CDR3 DNA is TGTGCCAGCAGCCCGCGACACTTCAATGAGCAGTTCTTC. Translating it yields CASSPRHFNEQFF.

The genes are TRBV6-1 and TRBJ1-1; D ambiguous. CDR3 size: 16 residues. Germline lookup yields CDR1 MNHNS and CDR2 SASEGT. V was pared by 0 bases and J by 6 bases, with 17 bases between. As DNA, the CDR3 is TGTGCCAGCAGTGAAGCGAACCCGACGCTCTACCCTGAAGCTTTCTTT. Amino acid sequence: CASSEANPTLYPEAFF.

The chain recombines TRBV4-2 with TRBJ1-2; 7 nucleotides match TRBD1. The CDR3 sequence is 14 residues long. Germline CDR1 and CDR2: LGHNA and YNFKEQ. The V and J ends lost 1 base and 4 bases, in that order; junction bases with no gene match: 3. The CDR3 DNA reads TGTGCCAGCAGCCAAGGGGACAGTGGCTATGGCTACACCTTC. It yields the protein CASSQGDSGYGYTF.

The rearrangement joins TRBV29-1 to TRBJ2-7, with TRBD1 as a possible D gene (6 bases). The V end was cut by 6 bases, the J end by 0 bases, with 12 bases between. The length of the CDR3 is 13 residues. Germline V gene lookup returns CDR1 SQVTM and CDR2 ANQGSEA. CDR3 in DNA: TGCAGCGTAGTCATGGACAGCTCCTACGAGCAGTACTTC. Residues: CSVVMDSSYEQYF.

The chain carries TRBV7-2 and TRBJ2-7; maybe TRBD1 (5 bases). Germline lookup yields CDR1 SGHTA and CDR2 FQGNSA. The CDR3 runs to 15 residues. Trimming left V 5 bases short and J 2 bases short, with 16 bases between. The CDR3 spells CASSPRQIGAYEQYF. The CDR3 DNA follows: TGTGCCAGCAGCCCGAGACAGATAGGGGCCTACGAGCAGTACTTC.

The V and J genes are TRBV5-4 and TRBJ2-1; D perhaps matches TRBD1 (6 bases). The CDR3 is made up of 14 amino acids. Per the germline V gene, CDR1 is SGHNT and CDR2 is YYREEE (reference sequence). Trimming removed 3 bases from V and 5 bases from J, with 12 bases in between. CDR3 region: CASSWGQGNNEQFF. DNA of the CDR3: TGTGCCAGCAGCTGGGGGCAGGGAAACAATGAGCAGTTCTTC.

This clone has just one count. The junction does not match germline at one end; this may be a read error. The chain is built from TRBV11-2 and TRBJ2-7, with a tentative D call TRBD1 (7 bases). The CDR3 length is 11 residues. Germline CDR1 SGHAT, CDR2 FQNNGV. This CDR3 reads CASSLRQGGGF. The CDR3 DNA reads as TGTGCCAGCAGCTTAAGACAGGGAGGAGGGTTC.

The V gene is TRBV6-5, the J gene TRBJ1-2, with 8 bases aligning to TRBD1. The V gene's germline CDR1 is MNHEY and CDR2 SVGAGI. V lost 5 bases and J lost 8; bases outside the gene matches: 7. The CDR3 is 13 residues long. The CDR3 loop reads CASSTGTGSGYTF. The CDR3 DNA is TGTGCCAGCAGTACAGGGACAGGCTCAGGCTACACCTTC.

The count of this clone is one. J is TRBJ2-1 and V is TRBV27; 13 bases agree with TRBD2. This CDR3 region has 19 residues. Per the germline V gene, CDR1 is MNHEY and CDR2 is SMNVEV (reference sequence). The junction had 13 bases not matched to a gene; V was cut back by 6 bases and J by 2 bases. The CDR3 protein is CASSATSGRMGTPYNEQFF. In nucleotides, the CDR3 is TGTGCCAGCAGCGCGACTAGCGGGAGGATGGGAACCCCCTACAATGAGCAGTTCTTC.

The V and J genes are TRBV24-1 and TRBJ2-1, with 8 nucleotides matching TRBD2. Germline V gene lookup returns CDR1 KGHDR and CDR2 SFDVKD. Trimming cost V 3 bases and J 6 bases; bases outside gene matches: 6. The CDR3 spans 15 residues. The CDR3 nucleotides are TGTGCCACCAGTGATAGGCTAGCGGGTGGCAATGAGCAGTTCTTC. Its translation: CATSDRLAGGNEQFF.

The chain has TRBV2 and TRBJ2-3; perhaps TRBD1 as D (5 bases). CDR1 is SNHLY, CDR2 FYNNEI, per germline. The CDR3 is 14 amino acids. The ends were cut back, 5 bases at V and 0 bases at J, with 9 bases in the middle. CDR3 DNA: TGTGCCAGCAGTCCCGACAGTAGCACAGATACGCAGTATTTT. This gives the protein CASSPDSSTDTQYF.

This clone showed up just a few times. This chain connects TRBV19 to TRBJ1-5; D remains unclear. V gave up 6 bases and J gave up 0 bases, with 3 bases separating them. The CDR3 is 12 amino acids. CDR1 and CDR2 (germline): LNHDA, SQIVND (reference sequence). CDR3: CASSPSNQPQHF. CDR3 nucleotide sequence: TGTGCCAGTAGCCCTAGCAATCAGCCCCAGCATTTT. The variable domain in full, with the rest retrieved from reference TRBV19 and TRBJ1-5, is DGGITQSPKYLFRKEGQNVTLSCEQNLNHDAMYWYRQDPGQGLRLIYYSQIVNDFQKGDIAEGYSVSREKKESFPLTVTSAQKNPTAFYLCASSPSNQPQHFGDGTRLSIL.

The V call is TRBV29-1, the J call TRBJ2-3; 7 positions agree with TRBD1. CDR3 size: 17 residues. The germline V gene encodes CDR1 SQVTM and CDR2 ANQGSEA. J was trimmed by 1 base and V by 5 bases; bases with no gene match: 15. The CDR3 DNA follows: TGCAGCGTTAGGACAGGATCAGGGAGTTTAGGCACAGATACGCAGTATTTT. Its translation: CSVRTGSGSLGTDTQYF.

J is TRBJ2-1 and V is TRBV18, with D uncertain. Per germline, CDR1 KGHSH and CDR2 LQKENI. The CDR3 length is 12 residues. The germline V and J ends were trimmed by 4 bases and 6 bases, with 7 bases remaining between them. For the CDR3, the DNA is TGTGCCAGCTCACTCCAATCCAATGAGCAGTTCTTC. Translating gives CASSLQSNEQFF.

J is TRBJ1-1 and V is TRBV18, with D perhaps matching TRBD1 (5 bases). The CDR3 contains 15 residues. The ends were cut back, 3 bases at V and 6 bases at J, with 17 bases in the middle. Germline V gene lookup returns CDR1 KGHSH and CDR2 LQKENI. The CDR3 nucleotides read TGTGCCAGCTCACCTAGAGGGGTTCCGGGCCCTGAAGCTTTCTTT. It is translated as CASSPRGVPGPEAFF. The full variable domain, its missing parts supplied by reference TRBV18 and TRBJ1-1, is NAGVMQNPRHLVRRRGQEARLRCSPMKGHSHVYWYRQLPEEGLKFMVYLQKENIIDESGMPKERFSAEFPKEGPSILRIQQVVRGDSAAYFCASSPRGVPGPEAFFGQGTRLTVV.